Listed here are 21 T cell receptor beta chains from one sample, sequenced in a study of blood T cell repertoires in COVID-19. The protocol was immunoSEQ multiplex PCR, while the TCRdb copy is restricted to in-frame clones and leaves out a portion. The table has around 190,000 clones, 65% to 90% seen once. Sequenced sample: peripheral blood. These receptors came from a human donor in a cohort sampled during active COVID-19.

The rearrangement uses TRBV7-2 and TRBJ2-5; the match to TRBD2 covers 9 bases. CDR1 and CDR2 from the germline V gene are SGHTA and FQGNSA. After removal of 6 bases from V and 1 base from J, the junction contained 3 bases not matched to a gene. CDR3 length: 14 amino acids. The CDR3 loop is CASRPTSGQETQYF. CDR3 sequence (DNA): TGTGCCAGCAGGCCGACTAGCGGCCAAGAGACCCAGTACTTC.

The genes are TRBV3-1 (or the pseudogene TRBV3-2) and TRBJ2-6; no clear D gene. The CDR3 length is 14 residues. V was clipped by 7 bases and J by 0 bases, with 7 bases between them. Germline V gives CDR1 LGHDT, CDR2 YNNKEL (reference sequence). The chain's CDR3 is CASTSPSGANVLTF. The CDR3 DNA reads TGTGCCAGCACCTCCCCCTCTGGGGCCAACGTCCTGACTTTC.

This clone was seen repeatedly, ten times or more. J is TRBJ1-1 and V is TRBV10-3; TRBD1 aligns across 7 bases. Germline V gene data show CDR1 as ENHRY and CDR2 as SYGVKD. The CDR3 consists of 15 residues. J lost 0 bases, V lost 6 bases, and 7 bases had no gene match. The CDR3 sequence: CAIRMERGLNTEAFF. The CDR3 DNA follows: TGTGCCATCAGAATGGAAAGGGGGCTGAACACTGAAGCTTTCTTT.

This clone was picked up a small number of times. This chain links TRBV7-3 with TRBJ2-7; 12 positions match TRBD2. CDR1 is SGHTA and CDR2 is FQGTGA in the germline V gene. V lost 5 bases and J lost 6; bases outside the gene matches: 5. The CDR3 consists of 14 residues. CDR3 bases: TGTGCCAGCAGCGCTAGCGGGGGGGCCGGCGAGCAGTACTTC. Encoded protein: CASSASGGAGEQYF.

The gene calls are TRBV7-2 and TRBJ2-7; TRBD1 aligns across 7 bases. Germline CDR1 and CDR2: SGHTA and FQGNSA. Germline trimming cut 5 bases from V and 8 bases from J; bases unmatched to any gene: 6. There are 12 residues in the CDR3. The DNA for the CDR3 is TGTGCCAGCAGCCGACAGGGACATCAGCAGTACTTC. It yields the protein CASSRQGHQQYF.

The J gene is TRBJ2-7, the V gene TRBV27; 8 bases agree with TRBD1. CDR1 is MNHEY and CDR2 is SMNVEV in the germline V gene (reference sequence). The CDR3 spans 13 residues. V lost 9 bases to trimming and J lost 5 bases; unmatched junction nucleotides: 9. CDR3 sequence reads: CASRLSGGDEQYF. CDR3 nucleotides: TGTGCCAGTCGACTTTCAGGGGGCGACGAGCAGTACTTC.

CDR3 loop: CATSDLDRGQETQYF. CDR3 sequence (DNA): TGTGCCACCAGTGATTTGGACAGGGGACAAGAGACCCAGTACTTC. This chain uses TRBV24-1 with TRBJ2-5, with 8 bases that match TRBD1. Trimming removed 0 bases from V and 2 bases from J; junction bases left unmatched: 1. The CDR3 consists of 15 residues. Germline V gives CDR1 KGHDR, CDR2 SFDVKD.

The V and J genes are TRBV5-1 and TRBJ2-1; D is perhaps TRBD1 (6 bases). V dropped 4 bases and J dropped 10 bases, with 9 bases sitting between them. The V gene's germline CDR1 is SGHRS and CDR2 YFSETQ. The CDR3 sequence is 11 residues long. CDR3 DNA sequence: TGCGCCAGCAGCCCAGACAGGGAGCAGTTCTTC. This translates into CASSPDREQFF. The whole variable domain, filled in from reference TRBV5-1 and TRBJ2-1, reads KAGVTQTPRYLIKTRGQQVTLSCSPISGHRSVSWYQQTPGQGLQFLFEYFSETQRNKGNFPGRFSGRQFSNSRSEMNVSTLELGDSALYLCASSPDREQFFGPGTRLTVL.

The J gene is TRBJ1-5, the V gene TRBV19, with a weak D call TRBD1 (6 bases). This CDR3 contains 20 residues. Germline CDR1 is LNHDA and CDR2 is SQIVND (reference sequence). V shed 0 bases and J shed 0 bases, with 21 bases lying between them. The CDR3 region has the DNA TGTGCCAGTAGTATAGATGGGGCCAGGCAGGGGCGATATAGCAATCAGCCCCAGCATTTT. This translates into CASSIDGARQGRYSNQPQHF.

V gene TRBV4-3 combines with J gene TRBJ1-2, with 9 nucleotides matching TRBD1. Germline trimming cut 1 base from V and 7 bases from J; bases unmatched to any gene: 4. Germline V gives CDR1 LGHNA, CDR2 YSLEER. The CDR3 is 14 residues long. The CDR3 sequence is CASSQGGQGGGYTF. The CDR3 coding sequence is TGCGCCAGCAGCCAAGGGGGACAGGGTGGTGGCTACACCTTC.

The chain couples TRBV18 to TRBJ1-2; 7 bases map to TRBD1. This CDR3 is 15 amino acids long. The trim removed 6 bases at V and 2 bases at J, leaving 9 bases unmatched. The germline V gene has CDR1 KGHSH and CDR2 LQKENI. CDR3 residues: CASSRGTEGNYGYTF. CDR3 nucleotide sequence: TGTGCCAGCTCCCGGGGGACAGAAGGAAACTATGGCTACACCTTC.

CDR3 sequence reads: CASRKTGNTEAFF. DNA for the CDR3: TGTGCCAGCAGAAAGACAGGGAACACTGAAGCTTTCTTT. This chain joins TRBV7-2 and TRBJ1-1, with D possibly matching TRBD1 (6 bases). The CDR3 length is 13 residues. With 6 bases removed from V and 1 base from J, the gap between germline ends came to 9 bases. The germline gives CDR1 SGHTA, CDR2 FQGNSA.

V usage is TRBV19 and J usage is TRBJ1-1; the D gene is possibly TRBD1 (5 bases). V was pared by 5 bases and J by 4 bases, with 14 bases between. The CDR3 is 14 amino acids. Germline V lookup: CDR1 LNHDA, CDR2 SQIVND (reference sequence). CDR3 amino acids: CASSPPGGGTEAFF. In nucleotides, the CDR3 is TGTGCCAGTAGTCCCCCGGGGGGGGGCACTGAAGCTTTCTTT.

The V gene is TRBV6-2 or TRBV6-3, the J gene TRBJ2-7; tentative D call: TRBD2 (5 bases). V was trimmed by 5 bases and J by 1 base, leaving 18 bases between them. The CDR3 has 16 residues. CDR1 MNHEY and CDR2 SVGEGT come from the germline V gene. The CDR3 is CASSNPVVALSYEQYF. For the CDR3, the DNA is TGTGCCAGCAGTAACCCCGTAGTAGCGTTATCCTACGAGCAGTACTTC.

A remark on this clone: At the DNA level, this CDR3 is encoded by other sequences in the same sample as well. V gene TRBV5-1 combines with J gene TRBJ2-7, with TRBD1 matching over 9 bases. This CDR3 contains 14 residues. Germline V CDR1 and CDR2: SGHRS, YFSETQ. Trimming removed 2 bases from V and 2 bases from J; junction bases left unmatched: 2. The CDR3 protein is CASSLQGATYEQYF. The CDR3 nucleotides are TGCGCCAGCAGCTTACAGGGGGCTACCTACGAGCAGTACTTC.

This clone was detected only once. This chain links TRBV10-2 with TRBJ1-6, with D unclear. Germline CDR1 is WSHSY and CDR2 is SAAADI. The CDR3 spans 14 residues. V dropped 3 bases and J dropped 10 bases, with 13 bases sitting between them. For the CDR3, the DNA is TGCGCCAGCAGTGACTCTAGCGGGGAATCACCCCTCCACTTT. Translation: CASSDSSGESPLHF.

This clone was recorded a few times. V and J are TRBV7-9 and TRBJ1-5, with D hard to call. V lost 6 bases and J 5 bases, leaving 11 bases between the germline ends. The CDR3 totals 13 residues. Germline V gene lookup returns CDR1 SEHNR and CDR2 FQNEAQ (reference sequence). DNA of the CDR3: TGTGCCAGCAGACAAGGGCGGGATCAGCCCCAGCATTTT. It is translated as CASRQGRDQPQHF.

The V call is TRBV7-2, the J call TRBJ1-3, with D perhaps matching TRBD1 (5 bases). V was trimmed by 4 bases and J by 2 bases, leaving 12 bases between them. The germline CDR1 and CDR2 sequences are SGHTA and FQGNSA. The CDR3 consists of 15 residues. CDR3 sequence (DNA): TGTGCCAGCAGCTACCTAAAGGGGACTGGAAACACCATATATTTT. Translating gives CASSYLKGTGNTIYF.

The J gene is TRBJ1-1, the V gene TRBV6-5; TRBD1 agrees at 9 bases. Germline CDR1 MNHEY, CDR2 SVGAGI. There are 16 residues in the CDR3. The ends lost 2 bases at V and 10 bases at J; junction bases unmatched: 14. The DNA of the CDR3 is TGTGCCAGCAGTTACGACAGGGGGTTTGATTTAGGCCGAGCTTTCTTT. Translation: CASSYDRGFDLGRAFF.

Only a few counts were recorded for this clone. This chain uses TRBV19 with TRBJ1-5, with 8 bases lining up with TRBD1. This CDR3 spans 15 amino acids. Trimming took 4 bases from V and 4 from J; bases not matched to a gene: 6. CDR1 and CDR2 from the germline V gene are LNHDA and SQIVND (reference sequence). CDR3 DNA: TGTGCCAGTAGTACGCGGACAGGGAAGAATCAGCCCCAGCATTTT. Translated, it gives CASSTRTGKNQPQHF. Using reference TRBV19 and TRBJ1-5 for the parts outside the CDR3, the full variable domain is DGGITQSPKYLFRKEGQNVTLSCEQNLNHDAMYWYRQDPGQGLRLIYYSQIVNDFQKGDIAEGYSVSREKKESFPLTVTSAQKNPTAFYLCASSTRTGKNQPQHFGDGTRLSIL.

V usage is TRBV10-3 and J usage is TRBJ2-1; the D gene is possibly TRBD1 (5 bases). The ends were cut back, 0 bases at V and 8 bases at J, with 17 bases in the middle. The CDR3 runs 16 residues. Germline loops: CDR1 ENHRY, CDR2 SYGVKD. The CDR3 loop is CAISESLASLGDEQFF. In nucleotides, the CDR3 is TGTGCCATCAGTGAGTCCTTAGCTTCTTTAGGGGATGAGCAGTTCTTC.